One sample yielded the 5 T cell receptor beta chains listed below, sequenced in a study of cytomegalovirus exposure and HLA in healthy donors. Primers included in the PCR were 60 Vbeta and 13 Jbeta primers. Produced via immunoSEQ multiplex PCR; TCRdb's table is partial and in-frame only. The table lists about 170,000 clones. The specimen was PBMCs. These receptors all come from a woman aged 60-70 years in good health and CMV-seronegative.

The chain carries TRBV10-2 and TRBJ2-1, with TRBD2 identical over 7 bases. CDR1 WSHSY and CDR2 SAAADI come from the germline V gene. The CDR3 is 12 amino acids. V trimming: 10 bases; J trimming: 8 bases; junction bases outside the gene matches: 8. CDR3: CATLTSLDEQFF. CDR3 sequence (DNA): TGCGCCACTTTGACTAGCTTGGATGAGCAGTTCTTC.

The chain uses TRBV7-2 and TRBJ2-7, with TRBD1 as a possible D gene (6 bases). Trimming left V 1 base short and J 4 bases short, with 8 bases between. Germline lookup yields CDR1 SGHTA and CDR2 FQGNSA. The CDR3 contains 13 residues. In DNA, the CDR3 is TGTGCCAGCAGCTTAGGGGGGCGGTACGAGCAGTACTTC. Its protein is CASSLGGRYEQYF.

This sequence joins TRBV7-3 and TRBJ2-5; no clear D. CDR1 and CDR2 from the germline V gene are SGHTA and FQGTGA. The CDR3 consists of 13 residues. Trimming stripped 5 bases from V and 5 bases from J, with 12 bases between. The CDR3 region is CASSNSMRETQYF. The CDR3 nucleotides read TGTGCCAGCAGCAATTCAATGAGGGAGACCCAGTACTTC.

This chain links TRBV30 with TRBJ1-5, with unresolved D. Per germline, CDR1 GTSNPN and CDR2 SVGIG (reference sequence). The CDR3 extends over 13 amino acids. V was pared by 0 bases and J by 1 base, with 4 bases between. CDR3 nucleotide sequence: TGTGCCTGGAGTGTTTTAAGCAATCAGCCCCAGCATTTT. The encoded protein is CAWSVLSNQPQHF.

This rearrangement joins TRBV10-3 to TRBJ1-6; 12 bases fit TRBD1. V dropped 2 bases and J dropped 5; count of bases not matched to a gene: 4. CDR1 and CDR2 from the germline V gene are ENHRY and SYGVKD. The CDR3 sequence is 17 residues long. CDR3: CAISEAGTGGHNSPLHF. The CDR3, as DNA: TGTGCCATCAGTGAGGCCGGGACAGGGGGCCATAATTCACCCCTCCACTTT.